One sample yielded the 6 T cell receptor beta chains listed below, sequenced in a study of identical twins. TCRdb analysed the 5' RACE reads with MiXCR anew, one entry per CDR3 protein. The sample yields approximately 300,000 distinct CDR3 sequences, less than 9.5% seen once. These data were likewise used in another study, on yellow fever vaccine responses in identical twins.

The sample was CD8+ T cells sorted from blood. The source is a woman under 30 in good health.

This clonotype was counted many times. The chain employs TRBV6-2 or TRBV6-3 and TRBJ2-2; D gene unclear. The CDR3 loop spans 12 amino acids. Per germline, CDR1 MNHEY and CDR2 SVGEGT. Deletions cut 5 bases from V and 9 bases from J, with 10 bases between. The CDR3 protein is CASSQDPWELFF. For the CDR3, the DNA is TGTGCCAGCAGTCAGGACCCCTGGGAGCTGTTTTTT.

Worth noting for this clonotype: It may be a read error: a sequence one base away is much more abundant. This CDR3 is CASSWIGATDTQYF. The CDR3 DNA reads as TGTGCCAGCAGTTGGATAGGGGCCACAGATACGCAGTATTTT. V is TRBV28 and J is TRBJ2-3; a weak D match, TRBD1 (5 bases). The germline CDR1 and CDR2 sequences are MDHEN and SYDVKM. V lost 4 bases and J 2 bases, leaving 10 bases between the germline ends. The CDR3 loop spans 14 amino acids.

This clonotype was seen a few times. Here the CDR3 DNA reads TGCAGTGCTAGAGTGGAAGGTAGCGGGGGAGCTTGGTACGAGCAGTACTTC. This translates into CSARVEGSGGAWYEQYF. The chain carries TRBV20-1 and TRBJ2-7; TRBD2 matches at 9 bases. The V segment lost 1 base and the J segment 4 bases; nucleotides outside the gene matches: 14. CDR3 length: 17 amino acids. Germline V lookup: CDR1 DFQATT, CDR2 SNEGSKA (reference sequence).

This clonotype has a handful of counts. This may come from a read error, since a much larger clone is one base off. This chain links TRBV11-2 with TRBJ2-7, with 11 nucleotides matching TRBD1. Germline V CDR1 and CDR2: SGHAT, FQNNGV. V lost 1 base to trimming and J lost 3 bases; unmatched junction nucleotides: 2. The CDR3 runs to 15 residues. CDR3 bases: TGTGCCAGCAGCTTAGGGGGACAGGGGGACTACGAGCAGTACTTC. Encoded protein: CASSLGGQGDYEQYF.

The V call is TRBV6-6, the J call TRBJ2-1, with unresolved D. The CDR3 is 13 amino acids. V was clipped by 2 bases and J by 10 bases, with 12 bases between them. Germline V CDR1 and CDR2: MNHNY, SVGAGI (reference sequence). In DNA form, the CDR3 reads TGTGCCAGCAGTTACGCGACGCTCGGCGAGCAGTTCTTC. This translates into CASSYATLGEQFF.

The sample holds many counts of this clonotype. In nucleotides, the CDR3 is TGCGCCAGCAGCCAAGTGAGGTTCGCTGAGCAGTTCTTC. Translation gives CASSQVRFAEQFF. The chain joins TRBV4-3 to TRBJ2-1; no reliable D call. V was cut by 1 base and J by 9 bases, with 10 bases left in between. CDR3 length: 13 residues. Germline CDR1 LGHNA, CDR2 YSLEER.